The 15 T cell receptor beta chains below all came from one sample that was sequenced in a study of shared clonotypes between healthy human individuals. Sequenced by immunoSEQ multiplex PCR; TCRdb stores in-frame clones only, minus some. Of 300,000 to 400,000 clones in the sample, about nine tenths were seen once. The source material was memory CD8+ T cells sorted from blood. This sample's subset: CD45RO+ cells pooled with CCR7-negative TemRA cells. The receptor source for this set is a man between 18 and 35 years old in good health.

In DNA, the CDR3 is TGTGCCAGCAGCTACAAGCCCTGGAACGAGCAGTACTTC. Encoded protein: CASSYKPWNEQYF. This chain joins TRBV11-2 and TRBJ2-7; D is unresolved. The CDR3 is made up of 13 amino acids. Germline CDR1 reads SGHAT; CDR2 reads FQNNGV. Trimming cost V 4 bases and J 5 bases, with 12 bases left between them.

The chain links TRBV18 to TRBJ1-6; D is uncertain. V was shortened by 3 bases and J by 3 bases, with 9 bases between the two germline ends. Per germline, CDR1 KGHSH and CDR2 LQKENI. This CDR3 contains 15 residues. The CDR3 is CASSPVADYNSPLHF. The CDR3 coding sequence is TGTGCCAGCTCACCGGTGGCGGACTATAATTCACCCCTCCACTTT.

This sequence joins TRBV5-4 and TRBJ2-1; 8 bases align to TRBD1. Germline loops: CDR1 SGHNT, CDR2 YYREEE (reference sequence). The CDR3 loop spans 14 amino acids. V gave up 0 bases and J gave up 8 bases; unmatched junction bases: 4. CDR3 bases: TGTGCCAGCAGCTTGGTCCAGGGGGCCTATGAGCAGTTCTTC. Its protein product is CASSLVQGAYEQFF. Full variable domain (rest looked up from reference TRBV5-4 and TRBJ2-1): ETGVTQSPTHLIKTRGQQVTLRCSSQSGHNTVSWYQQALGQGPQFIFQYYREEENGRGNFPPRFSGLQFPNYSSELNVNALELDDSALYLCASSLVQGAYEQFFGPGTRLTVL.

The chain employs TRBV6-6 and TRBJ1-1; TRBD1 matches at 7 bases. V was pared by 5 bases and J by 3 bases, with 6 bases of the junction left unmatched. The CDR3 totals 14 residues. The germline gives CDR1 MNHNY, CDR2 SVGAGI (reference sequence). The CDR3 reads CASSPRGLHTEAFF. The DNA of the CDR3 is TGTGCCAGCAGTCCCAGGGGGTTGCACACTGAAGCTTTCTTT.

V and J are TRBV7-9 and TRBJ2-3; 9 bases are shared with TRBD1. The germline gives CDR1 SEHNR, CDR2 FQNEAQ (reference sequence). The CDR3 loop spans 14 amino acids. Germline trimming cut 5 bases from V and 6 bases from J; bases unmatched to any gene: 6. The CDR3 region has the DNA TGTGCCAGCAGCCCGGGACAGGGTTCCGATACGCAGTATTTT. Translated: CASSPGQGSDTQYF.

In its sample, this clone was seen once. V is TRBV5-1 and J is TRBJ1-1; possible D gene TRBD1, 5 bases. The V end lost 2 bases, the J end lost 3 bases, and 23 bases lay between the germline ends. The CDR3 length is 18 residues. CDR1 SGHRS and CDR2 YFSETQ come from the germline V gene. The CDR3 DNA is TGCGCCAGCAGCTTCCTATTACTGGGCCGGGGGAAGCACACTGAAGCTTTCTTT. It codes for CASSFLLLGRGKHTEAFF.

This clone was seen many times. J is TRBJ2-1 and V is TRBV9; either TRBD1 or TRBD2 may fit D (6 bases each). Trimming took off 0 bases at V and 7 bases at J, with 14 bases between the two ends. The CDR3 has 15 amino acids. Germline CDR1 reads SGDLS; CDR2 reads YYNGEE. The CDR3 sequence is CASSVESWGANEQFF. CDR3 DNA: TGTGCCAGCAGCGTAGAGTCATGGGGGGCGAATGAGCAGTTCTTC.

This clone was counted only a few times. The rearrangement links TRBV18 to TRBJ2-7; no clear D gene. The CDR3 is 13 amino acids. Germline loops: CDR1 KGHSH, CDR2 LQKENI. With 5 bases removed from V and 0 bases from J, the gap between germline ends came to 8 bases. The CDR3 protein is CASSSESSYEQYF. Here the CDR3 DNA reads TGTGCCAGCTCATCCGAGAGCTCCTACGAGCAGTACTTC.

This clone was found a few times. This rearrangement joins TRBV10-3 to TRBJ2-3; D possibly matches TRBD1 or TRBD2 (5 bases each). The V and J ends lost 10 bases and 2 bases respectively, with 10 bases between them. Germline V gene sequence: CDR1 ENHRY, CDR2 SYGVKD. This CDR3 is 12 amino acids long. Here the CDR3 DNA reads TGTGCCACCGGGACCAACACAGATACGCAGTATTTT. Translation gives CATGTNTDTQYF.

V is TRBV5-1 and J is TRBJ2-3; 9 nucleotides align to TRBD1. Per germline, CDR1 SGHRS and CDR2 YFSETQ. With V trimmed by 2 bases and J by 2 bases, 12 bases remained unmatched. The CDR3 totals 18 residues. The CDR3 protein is CASSFDRGRYADTDTQYF. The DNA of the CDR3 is TGCGCCAGCAGCTTCGACAGGGGGAGGTACGCAGACACAGATACGCAGTATTTT.

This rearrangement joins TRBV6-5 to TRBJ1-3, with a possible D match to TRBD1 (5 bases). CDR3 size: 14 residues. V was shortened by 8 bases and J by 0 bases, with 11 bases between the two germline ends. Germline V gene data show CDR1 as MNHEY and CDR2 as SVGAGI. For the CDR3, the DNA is TGTGCCAGCGGAAAGACAGTCTCTGGAAACACCATATATTTT. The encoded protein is CASGKTVSGNTIYF.

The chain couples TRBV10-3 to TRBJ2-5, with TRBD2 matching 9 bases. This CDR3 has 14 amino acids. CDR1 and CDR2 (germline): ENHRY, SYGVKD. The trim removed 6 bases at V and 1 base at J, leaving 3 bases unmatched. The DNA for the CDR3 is TGTGCCATCAGGTCTAGCGGGGCCCAAGAGACCCAGTACTTC. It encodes CAIRSSGAQETQYF.

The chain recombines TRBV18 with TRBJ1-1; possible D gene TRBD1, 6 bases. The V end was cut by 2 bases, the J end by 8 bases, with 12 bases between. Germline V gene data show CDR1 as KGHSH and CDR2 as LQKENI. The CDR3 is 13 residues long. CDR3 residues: CASSPGGRSEAFF. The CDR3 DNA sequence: TGTGCCAGCTCACCAGGGGGCCGGTCCGAAGCTTTCTTT.

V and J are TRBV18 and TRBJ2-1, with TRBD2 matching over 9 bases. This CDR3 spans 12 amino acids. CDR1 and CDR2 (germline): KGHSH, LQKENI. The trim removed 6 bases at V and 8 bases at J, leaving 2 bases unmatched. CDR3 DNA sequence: TGTGCCAGCTCCCGCGGGGGGGATGAGCAGTTCTTC. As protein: CASSRGGDEQFF.

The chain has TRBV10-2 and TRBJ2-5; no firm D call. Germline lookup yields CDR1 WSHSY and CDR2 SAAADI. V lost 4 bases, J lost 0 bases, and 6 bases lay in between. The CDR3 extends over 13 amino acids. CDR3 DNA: TGCGCCAGCAGTGGCGCGGACCAAGAGACCCAGTACTTC. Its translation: CASSGADQETQYF.